This T cell receptor (beta chain) was observed in a study of OX40 agonist ivuxolimab in advanced cancers. Study-level background: Ivuxolimab was a fully human IgG2 agonistic monoclonal antibody targeting the costimulatory receptor OX40 (CD134). Intravenous ivuxolimab was administered to patients every 2 weeks at six dose levels: 0.01, 0.1, 0.3, 1.5, 3 and 10 mg/kg. Of the roughly 54 patients in dose escalation, around 19 had hepatocellular carcinoma, around 15 had melanoma, 9 had renal cell carcinoma and 9 had head and neck cancer. A male proportion of nearly 85% and a mean age of 60 years, ranging from roughly 20 to 80, were recorded for the dose-escalation cohort. Patients were allowed to have had prior anti-PD-1, anti-PD-L1 or anti-CTLA-4 therapy, and around two fifths of the dose-escalation patients had been treated with checkpoint inhibitors. Partial responses were achieved by three dose-escalation patients, of whom one had hepatocellular carcinoma and two had cutaneous melanoma. Peripheral TCRbeta sequencing was intended to test whether TCR sequence diversity was altered and clonal T-cell expansion was caused by ivuxolimab. The monotherapy dose-escalation portion (N of about 49 patients) of the phase I ivuxolimab trial is reported in the paper.

Notes on this clone: It lacks a known antigen. Per-nucleotide qualities are absent, and no much larger clonotype sits a single base away.

Counted from cysteine to phenylalanine, this CDR3 has 17 amino acids. The sequence is cut down to CDR3 DNA, 51 bases in frame from base 1. Per the germline V gene, MNHNS is the CDR1 and SASEGT is the CDR2. V lost 4 bases and J lost 2 bases; the stretch between them is 21 bases long. Genomic DNA was isolated from the sorted cells so that the TCRbeta CDR3 region could be sequenced. The immunoSEQ Assay was used for sequencing of TCRbeta CDR3 regions. This is the immuneACCESS table as TCRdb keeps it, with only in-frame sequences that have V and J called. A part of the clones is gone; compared with another copy, unresolved V genes explain less than half, and the rest is unexplained. This sample has roughly 69,000 clones in its table, and 75% to 95% of those were observed once. The ten biggest clones cover roughly 5.5% of the sample. General conclusions and limits of the study: In the 0.1-3.0 mg/kg groups, partial responders had among the lowest normalized peripheral clonal expansion, particularly in CD8+ T cells. At doses of 0.1 to 3.0 mg/kg, clonal expansion of both CD4+ and CD8+ blood T cells was observed from baseline to week 6. The antigen specificity of the peripheral T cells that underwent clonal expansion was not determined. Low levels of normalized T-cell clonal expansion were also seen in some patients who did not respond. After ivuxolimab, expanded clones were on average more numerous among CD8+ T cells than among CD4+ T cells.

The trial excluded patients who had a history of autoimmune disease or were on systemic immunosuppression. Peripheral blood for TCR sequencing was drawn from every dose cohort at baseline, at cycle 4 day 1 and at cycle 7 day 1. Samples came from an open-label, multicenter, first-in-human phase I dose-escalation trial of ivuxolimab. Adults with locally advanced or metastatic melanoma, renal cell carcinoma, hepatocellular carcinoma or head and neck squamous cell carcinoma were enrolled in the trial. Before TCR sequencing, CD4+ and CD8+ T cells were separately sorted from peripheral blood. The chain is assembled from TRBV6-1 and TRBJ2-7; the D gene cannot be resolved beyond TRBD1 or TRBD2, each matching 5 bases. This sequence originates from an adult with an advanced solid tumor such as melanoma, head and neck, liver or kidney cancer. The sample was CD4+ or CD8+ T cells sorted from blood, taken in a trial of the OX40 agonist ivuxolimab. The CDR3 protein sequence reads: CASSALTGTKVAYEQYF. In nucleotides, the sequence is TGTGCCAGCAGTGCCCTCACCGGGACCAAAGTCGCCTACGAGCAGTACTTC.